The 8 T cell receptor beta chains below all came from one sample that was sequenced in a study of molecular identifiers for immune sequencing clone quantification. TCRdb re-analysed the PCR reads in MiXCR, keeping a single row per CDR3 protein. The top ten hold under 1.5% of the sample, which has under 85,000 distinct CDR3 sequences, 15% to 20% seen once. The material sequenced was naive CD8+ T cells from blood, with Jurkat cell RNA spiked in. Subset specified: FACS-sorted CD8+CD4-CCR7+CD45RA+ naive T cells. The source of these receptors is a human donor in good health. Some libraries in this study had Jurkat cell RNA spiked in.

This clonotype was observed at least ten times. The chain recombines TRBV7-9 with TRBJ2-7; D may correspond to TRBD1 or TRBD2 (5 bases each). V lost 6 bases and J 9 bases, leaving 15 bases between the germline ends. In germline, CDR1 is SEHNR, CDR2 FQNEAQ (reference sequence). The CDR3 sequence is 12 residues long. The CDR3 DNA is TGTGCCAGCAGTCAAGGGACGGCCCGGCAGTACTTC. The encoded protein is CASSQGTARQYF. The entire variable domain, with the rest obtained from reference TRBV7-9 and TRBJ2-7, is as follows: DTGVSQNPRHKITKRGQNVTFRCDPISEHNRLYWYRQTLGQGPEFLTYFQNEAQLEKSRLLSDRFSAERPKGSFSTLEIQRTEQGDSAMYLCASSQGTARQYFGPGTRLTVT.

This clonotype appeared many times. The genes are TRBV7-9 and TRBJ2-3; weak D call: TRBD2 (6 bases). CDR1 and CDR2 from the germline V gene are SEHNR and FQNEAQ (reference sequence). The CDR3 runs 12 residues. V gave up 3 bases and J gave up 6 bases, with 7 bases separating them. The CDR3 DNA follows: TGTGCCAGCAGCTTGGGACTCGATACGCAGTATTTT. This sequence encodes CASSLGLDTQYF.

This clonotype was counted ten times or more. The genes are TRBV30 and TRBJ2-5; 11 bases match TRBD2. Germline lookup yields CDR1 GTSNPN and CDR2 SVGIG (reference sequence). The CDR3 has 15 residues. J gave up 1 base and V 5 bases, and 6 bases lay outside the gene matches. For the CDR3, the DNA is TGTGCCTGGGGCGCCGGGACTAGCGGCCAAGAGACCCAGTACTTC. Translating gives CAWGAGTSGQETQYF.

This clonotype has at least ten counts. This sequence joins TRBV6-4 and TRBJ1-2; the D is unclear. The CDR3 totals 15 residues. Germline CDR1 and CDR2: MRHNA and SNTAGT. V lost 7 bases to trimming and J lost 1 base, with 16 bases between them. CDR3 DNA: TGTGCCAGCACCCCCCGTCTGGGGAGTAACTATGGCTACACCTTC. Translated, it gives CASTPRLGSNYGYTF.

This chain joins TRBV28 and TRBJ1-1, with 7 bases matching TRBD1. The CDR3 sequence is 15 residues long. CDR1 and CDR2 (germline): MDHEN, SYDVKM. The V and J ends lost 6 bases and 2 bases, in that order; junction bases with no gene match: 9. CDR3 sequence: CASSPTGTPNTEAFF. In DNA form, the CDR3 reads TGTGCCAGCAGCCCGACAGGGACCCCCAACACTGAAGCTTTCTTT.

The rearrangement links TRBV20-1 to TRBJ2-2, with TRBD1 identical over 7 bases. The V gene end was trimmed by 1 base and the J gene end by 4 bases; junction bases not matched to a gene: 6. The CDR3 totals 15 residues. Germline assignment: CDR1 DFQATT and CDR2 SNEGSKA (reference sequence). For the CDR3, the DNA is TGCAGTGCTAGAGGGAGAGACAGGGTCACCGGGGAGCTGTTTTTT. This sequence encodes CSARGRDRVTGELFF.

This clonotype was recorded at least ten times. This chain links TRBV27 with TRBJ2-1; D not resolved. This CDR3 is 16 amino acids long. Germline CDR1 reads MNHEY; CDR2 reads SMNVEV (reference sequence). V dropped 5 bases and J dropped 6 bases, with 20 bases sitting between them. The CDR3 loop is CASSPDRSTPVNEQFF. The CDR3 nucleotides are TGTGCCAGCAGTCCAGACCGGAGCACGCCAGTCAATGAGCAGTTCTTC.

As for this clonotype: This may be a read error: a much more frequent sequence differs by one nucleotide. It is likely a read error, because the conserved phenylalanine at the end of the CDR3 is missing. The rearrangement joins TRBV7-3 to TRBJ1-1; TRBD1 matches at 7 bases. V was clipped by 1 base and J by 7 bases; unmatched bases: 6. Germline-derived CDR1 and CDR2 are SGHTA and FQGTGA. The CDR3 loop spans 14 amino acids. This CDR3 reads CASSLIGTANEAFS. CDR3 sequence (DNA): TGTGCCAGCAGCTTAATTGGGACAGCTAATGAAGCTTTCTCT.